This T cell receptor (beta chain) emerged from a study of T cells in women clearing cervical HPV infection. For the study at large: Cases were women with histologically confirmed HPV16-related CIN3 or worse, including 2 invasive cancers.

In regard to this clone: Coverage ceases 3 residues before the CDR3 finishes, and the germline J gene fills in the end.

Sequenced by immunoSEQ multiplex PCR; TCRdb stores in-frame clones only, minus some. The repertoire table contains about 20,000 clones. All participants had a single incident cervical HPV16 infection, and prevalent HPV16 infections were excluded. CDR3 length: 15 residues. V lost 5 bases to trimming and J lost 5 bases, with 15 bases between them. Germline assignment: CDR1 MNHEY and CDR2 SVGEGT. The chain couples TRBV6-2 or TRBV6-3 to TRBJ2-2; possibly TRBD1 for D (7 bases). This sequence was found in a woman aged 18 to 75 with a cervical HPV16 infection that either progressed to CIN3+ or cleared (not recorded which). Source material: blood buffy coat. CDR3 bases read: TGTGCCAGCAGTGACCGGACAGGAGGGACCGGGGAG. This translates into CASSDRTGGTGE. The whole CDR3 sequence is CASSDRTGGTGELFF.